This note documents a single T cell receptor (beta chain) sequence. Repertoires were generated with immunoSEQ multiplex PCR, while TCRdb's copy carries only in-frame clones and drops some. The table has more than 8,000 clones, 60% to 85% seen once. Germline V gene sequence: CDR1 MGHRA, CDR2 YSYEKL. With 0 bases clipped from V and 1 base from J, the junction kept 10 bases outside the gene matches. This CDR3 is 18 amino acids long. This record comes from a study of somatic mutations in cytotoxic T cells in rheumatoid arthritis. Blood donors, with a median age of around 58 years (range roughly 20-80) and 55% female, made up the healthy control group. Isolation of the CD4+ and CD8+ populations was accomplished via positive magnetic bead selection, with purity assessed by flow cytometry.

The chain carries TRBV4-1 and TRBJ2-5, with TRBD2 matching over 8 bases. The sequence derives from a man over 45 in good health. The sample consisted of CD8+ T cells sorted from blood. The CDR3 nucleotides are TGCGCCAGCAGCCAAGATTATTTACTAGCGGAATCCCAAGAGACCCAGTACTTC. It encodes CASSQDYLLAESQETQYF.